This is a list of T cell receptor beta chains from one sample in a study of blood T cells in healthy people across ages. MiXCR was run by TCRdb on the 5' RACE reads, yielding one entry per CDR3 protein. Of around 1,000,000 distinct CDR3 sequences in the sample, more than 30% were seen once. The sequencing input was blood. The source is a man aged 18 to 30 in good health. CDR3s leave out the opening cysteine and the closing phenylalanine or tryptophan.

j_call v_call cdr3_aa
TRBJ1-4 TRBV20-1 SAKLDRATNEKLF
TRBJ1-2 TRBV20-1 SARDLLGGQMYGYT
NA TRBV10-3 VIRGQDPYEQY
TRBJ2-5 TRBV2 ASSVSRVDEQY
TRBJ1-5 TRBV6-5 ASSYSRIGNRNQPQH
TRBJ2-7 TRBV5-1 ASSRSPGLSYEQY
TRBJ2-1 TRBV4-2 ASSSFGGGGHNKQF
TRBJ2-3 TRBV20-1 SAAGTGAGTDTQY
TRBJ1-4 TRBV18 ASSPTAFDEKLF
TRBJ2-1 TRBV6-5 ASSPSGSYNEQF
TRBJ2-1 TRBV12-3/TRBV12-4 ASSYMPGAGGTYNEQF
TRBJ2-3 TRBV27 ASSLAGKLPSTDTQY
TRBJ2-3 TRBV7-9 ASSFVPDTQY
NA TRBV29-1 SAAGQGDYEQY
TRBJ2-4 TRBV15 ATSRSRSGSGGKNIQY